A few counts support the clone carrying this T cell receptor beta chain. Its antigen is still unknown. Preparation of the TCRbeta library involved a method that used unique molecular identifiers. TCRdb re-called the PCR reads through MiXCR, storing one row per CDR3 protein. The profile covers around 420,000 distinct CDR3 sequences, with 15% to 20% appearing a single time and 25% to 35% taken by the ten largest. These data originate in a study of T-cell reconstitution after alpha-beta-depleted transplantation in children. The study, taken as a whole, reports: T-cell counts and diversity at one year post-transplant came mainly from newly produced T cells. Recipient T cells and thymic progenitors that survived gave rise to the high TCRbeta diversity observed at day 60 in some patients. Expanded clones from the graft, numbering several hundred, reportedly supplied alpha-beta T cells about two months after transplant.

Germline loops: CDR1 SGHRS, CDR2 YFSETQ. The CDR3 contains 20 residues. The ends lost 3 bases at V and 0 bases at J; junction bases unmatched: 15. The chain employs TRBV5-1 and TRBJ2-5, with 12 bases identical to TRBD2. This material consisted of PBMCs, mostly from graft donor cells, taken 360 days after TCRalphabeta/CD19-depleted stem cell transplant. The TCR comes from a boy younger than two who had a stem cell transplant for Wiskott-Aldrich syndrome, so the T cells may come from the graft donor. The CDR3 DNA reads TGCGCCAGCAGCTCTCGACTGTGGGTGACTAGCGGGGGCTACCAAGAGACCCAGTACTTC. The encoded protein is CASSSRLWVTSGGYQETQYF.